This T cell receptor beta chain was sequenced for a study of shared clonotypes between healthy human individuals. A CD45RA-negative memory subset and a CD45RA+ naive subset were separated from the CD4+ cells. Per germline, CDR1 SGDLS and CDR2 YYNGEE. CDR3 length: 15 amino acids. J was trimmed by 7 bases and V by 1 base; bases with no gene match: 5. This clone was counted a single time. Its antigen is unidentified. Study-level results: Donor clonotype sharing was expected to depend on sequencing depth.

Each subset's genomic DNA was shared equally among a number of immunoSEQ plates. Methods used by the authors: Without quality scores, immunoSEQ junctional reads could not be filtered like full-length reads. The protocol was immunoSEQ multiplex PCR, while the TCRdb copy is restricted to in-frame clones and leaves out a portion. Clone size and V and J calls were adopted from that table, with D and trimming inferred from the DNA. The repertoire holds 1.4 million to 1.5 million clones, about 96% seen once, with roughly 1.1% in the top ten. The clonotype comes from a man between 25 and 39 years old in good health. The V and J genes are TRBV9 and TRBJ2-2; TRBD2 matches 9 bases. The sequencing input was naive CD4+ T cells sorted from blood. Subset here: CD45RA+ positively selected. CDR3 loop: CASSVISGSNGELFF. Here the CDR3 DNA reads TGTGCCAGCAGCGTAATTAGCGGGAGCAACGGGGAGCTGTTTTTT.